The 22 T cell receptor beta chains listed next were all sequenced from one sample in a study of control samples from healthy donors and cancer patients. Sequenced by immunoSEQ multiplex PCR; TCRdb stores in-frame clones only, minus some. The data hold 45,000 or so clones, with 80% to 95% observed a single time. Sequenced input: PBMCs. Receptors originate from a woman between 35 and 50 years old with head and neck cancer.

The rearrangement joins TRBV18 to TRBJ2-7; weak D call: TRBD2 (6 bases). The CDR3 totals 15 residues. Germline CDR1 reads KGHSH; CDR2 reads LQKENI. V was cut by 1 base and J by 1 base, with 11 bases left in between. The CDR3, as DNA: TGTGCCAGCTCACCACGGGCGGGAAATTCCTACGAGCAGTACTTC. It codes for CASSPRAGNSYEQYF.

V gene TRBV6-5 combines with J gene TRBJ1-1; D may be TRBD1 (6 bases). This CDR3 comprises 13 residues. Germline CDR1 and CDR2: MNHEY and SVGAGI. V lost 5 bases and J 5 bases, leaving 12 bases between the germline ends. CDR3 sequence: CASSRGGKTEAFF. The DNA of the CDR3 is TGTGCCAGCAGTAGAGGGGGTAAAACTGAAGCTTTCTTT.

This chain links TRBV29-1 with TRBJ1-5; the D is unclear. Deletions cut 4 bases from V and 0 bases from J, with 7 bases between. There are 13 residues in the CDR3. CDR1 is SQVTM and CDR2 is ANQGSEA in the germline V gene. The CDR3 sequence: CSVGRDSNQPQHF. The CDR3, as DNA: TGCAGCGTTGGGAGGGATAGCAATCAGCCCCAGCATTTT.

The V call is TRBV5-4, the J call TRBJ2-5, with D possibly matching TRBD2 (5 bases). The CDR3 has 15 residues. Trimming stripped 5 bases from V and 3 bases from J, with 17 bases between. Germline CDR1 reads SGHNT; CDR2 reads YYREEE (reference sequence). The CDR3 DNA follows: TGTGCCAGCAGTACCGGAGGTGCAAGCGAAGAGACCCAGTACTTC. It is translated as CASSTGGASEETQYF.

J is TRBJ2-7 and V is TRBV19; the D gene is possibly TRBD1 (6 bases). The length of the CDR3 is 13 residues. Trimming took off 1 base at V and 3 bases at J, with 7 bases between the two ends. Germline loops: CDR1 LNHDA, CDR2 SQIVND (reference sequence). The CDR3 spells CASSIGQVYEQYF. DNA for the CDR3: TGTGCCAGTAGTATAGGACAGGTCTACGAGCAGTACTTC. Full variable domain (missing parts from reference TRBV19 and TRBJ2-7): DGGITQSPKYLFRKEGQNVTLSCEQNLNHDAMYWYRQDPGQGLRLIYYSQIVNDFQKGDIAEGYSVSREKKESFPLTVTSAQKNPTAFYLCASSIGQVYEQYFGPGTRLTVT.

This clone was seen more than once but under ten times. This sequence joins TRBV4-1 and TRBJ1-2; 8 positions agree with TRBD1. V trimming: 3 bases; J trimming: 4 bases; junction bases outside the gene matches: 4. The CDR3 contains 14 residues. Germline lookup yields CDR1 MGHRA and CDR2 YSYEKL. The CDR3 coding sequence is TGCGCCAGCAGCCAGACAGGGGCCCTCTATGGCTACACCTTC. This codes for CASSQTGALYGYTF.

The chain employs TRBV5-1 and TRBJ1-1, with unresolved D. V lost 4 bases and J 3 bases, leaving 10 bases between the germline ends. The CDR3 loop spans 13 amino acids. The germline CDR1 and CDR2 sequences are SGHRS and YFSETQ. For the CDR3, the DNA is TGCGCCAGCAGCACCACGTGGGACACTGAAGCTTTCTTT. Its protein is CASSTTWDTEAFF.

This clone was recorded only once. The V gene is TRBV3-1 (or the pseudogene TRBV3-2), the J gene TRBJ1-2; unclear D gene. Per the germline V gene, CDR1 is LGHDT and CDR2 is YNNKEL (reference sequence). V was trimmed by 0 bases and J by 4 bases, leaving 9 bases between them. The CDR3 has 14 amino acids. For the CDR3, the DNA is TGTGCCAGCAGCCAAGATTGGCCGCTCTATGGCTACACCTTC. It encodes CASSQDWPLYGYTF.

This sequence joins TRBV7-9 and TRBJ1-2; 7 bases match TRBD1. The CDR3 sequence is 16 residues long. Germline V gene lookup returns CDR1 SEHNR and CDR2 FQNEAQ (reference sequence). The trim removed 4 bases at V and 2 bases at J, leaving 10 bases unmatched. CDR3 in DNA: TGTGCCAGCAGCTCCCACTCGGGACAGAGCAACTATGGCTACACCTTC. Its protein is CASSSHSGQSNYGYTF.

This sequence joins TRBV9 and TRBJ1-6; D not certain. Deletions cut 4 bases from V and 5 bases from J, with 10 bases between. The length of the CDR3 is 14 residues. The germline gives CDR1 SGDLS, CDR2 YYNGEE. The CDR3 nucleotides read TGTGCCAGCAGCAGAACAGTCGATAATTCACCCCTCCACTTT. Protein sequence: CASSRTVDNSPLHF.

The chain combines TRBV30 with TRBJ2-1; D gene ambiguous. V was shortened by 3 bases and J by 6 bases, with 12 bases between the two germline ends. The germline V gene encodes CDR1 GTSNPN and CDR2 SVGIG (reference sequence). This CDR3 region has 13 residues. As DNA, the CDR3 is TGTGCCTGGAGCCGGCAGACCCCCAATGAGCAGTTCTTC. This codes for CAWSRQTPNEQFF.

This rearrangement joins TRBV7-9 to TRBJ1-2, with a weak D call TRBD1 (6 bases). This CDR3 spans 14 amino acids. Germline lookup yields CDR1 SEHNR and CDR2 FQNEAQ (reference sequence). The V end lost 5 bases, the J end lost 8 bases, and 18 bases lay between the germline ends. The CDR3 bases are TGTGCCAGCAGCCCGGGATTGTCAGGGGAAGGCTACACCTTC. Its translation is CASSPGLSGEGYTF.

The CDR3 protein is CASGLLYNEQFF. The CDR3 DNA reads TGTGCTAGTGGTTTGCTTTACAATGAGCAGTTCTTC. The V gene is TRBV12-5, the J gene TRBJ2-1; D unclear. V shed 2 bases and J shed 4 bases, with 3 bases lying between them. This CDR3 has 12 amino acids. Per the germline V gene, CDR1 is LGHNT and CDR2 is FRNRAP.

V and J are TRBV18 and TRBJ1-1; D is undetermined. CDR3 length: 14 residues. Germline V gives CDR1 KGHSH, CDR2 LQKENI. The germline V and J ends were trimmed by 1 base and 3 bases, with 9 bases remaining between them. Here the CDR3 DNA reads TGTGCCAGCTCACCACTGGCGGGTGACACTGAAGCTTTCTTT. As protein: CASSPLAGDTEAFF.

This CDR3 reads CASSPGSSNQPQHF. The CDR3 DNA sequence: TGTGCCAGCAGTCCCGGCTCTAGCAATCAGCCCCAGCATTTT. V and J are TRBV6-6 and TRBJ1-5; D not certain. CDR1 is MNHNY and CDR2 is SVGAGI in the germline V gene (reference sequence). V lost 5 bases and J 0 bases, leaving 8 bases between the germline ends. CDR3 length: 14 amino acids.

The chain is built from TRBV3-1 (or the pseudogene TRBV3-2) and TRBJ1-2, with 7 nucleotides matching TRBD1. The germline CDR1 and CDR2 sequences are LGHDT and YNNKEL (reference sequence). The ends lost 5 bases at V and 0 bases at J; junction bases unmatched: 9. The CDR3 length is 16 residues. The DNA of the CDR3 is TGTGCCAGCAGCTCATACAGGGGCAGCACTAACTATGGCTACACCTTC. As protein: CASSSYRGSTNYGYTF.

The chain couples TRBV5-5 to TRBJ2-2, with TRBD2 matching 7 bases. CDR1 is SGHKS, CDR2 YYEKEE, per germline (reference sequence). The CDR3 is 20 amino acids. V shed 0 bases and J 4 bases; nucleotides not matched to a gene: 18. In DNA, the CDR3 is TGTGCCAGCAGCTTGGAAGTCGTCCTCCGGGGGGTCGTCGGCACCGGGGAGCTGTTTTTT. Residues: CASSLEVVLRGVVGTGELFF.

CDR3 bases: TGTGCCAGCAGACAACGACTAAACGACCGAAACATTCAGTACTTC. Protein product: CASRQRLNDRNIQYF. V and J are TRBV6-5 and TRBJ2-4, with TRBD2 as a possible D gene (5 bases). Trimming cost V 6 bases and J 6 bases, with 18 bases left between them. This CDR3 is 15 amino acids long. The germline gives CDR1 MNHEY, CDR2 SVGAGI.

This chain connects TRBV5-1 to TRBJ2-7; 7 nucleotides agree with TRBD1. There are 15 residues in the CDR3. V dropped 4 bases and J dropped 2; count of bases not matched to a gene: 9. Germline V gene sequence: CDR1 SGHRS, CDR2 YFSETQ. The CDR3 here is CASSRSSGQPYEQYF. The CDR3, as DNA: TGCGCCAGCAGCCGCAGCTCGGGACAGCCCTACGAGCAGTACTTC.

The genes are TRBV3-1 (or the pseudogene TRBV3-2) and TRBJ2-3; D is unresolved. The CDR3 has 14 amino acids. The germline V and J ends were trimmed by 4 bases and 1 base, with 9 bases remaining between them. Germline assignment: CDR1 LGHDT and CDR2 YNNKEL (reference sequence). CDR3 in DNA: TGTGCCAGCAGCCGGCCGGGCCGCACAGATACGCAGTATTTT. Translation gives CASSRPGRTDTQYF.

The CDR3 sequence: CAISEWGQGYGYTF. The CDR3 nucleotides are TGTGCCATCAGTGAGTGGGGACAGGGCTATGGCTACACCTTC. The gene calls are TRBV10-3 and TRBJ1-2; 9 bases line up with TRBD1. This CDR3 region has 14 residues. V trimming: 1 base; J trimming: 4 bases; junction bases outside the gene matches: 1. CDR1 is ENHRY and CDR2 is SYGVKD in the germline V gene.

J is TRBJ2-7 and V is TRBV15, with D maybe TRBD2 (6 bases). Germline CDR1 is LNHNV and CDR2 is YYDKDF (reference sequence). Trimming cost V 0 bases and J 7 bases, with 16 bases left between them. The CDR3 runs to 15 residues. CDR3 coding DNA: TGTGCCACCAGCAGAGATAGGGCTAGCGCCTCGGAGCAGTACTTC. This sequence encodes CATSRDRASASEQYF. Filled out from reference TRBV15 and TRBJ2-7, the complete variable domain reads DAMVIQNPRYQVTQFGKPVTLSCSQTLNHNVMYWYQQKSSQAPKLLFHYYDKDFNNEADTPDNFQSRRPNTSFCFLDIRSPGLGDTAMYLCATSRDRASASEQYFGPGTRLTVT.